This entry lists 18 T cell receptor beta chains sequenced from one sample in a study of pediatric ulcerative colitis. TCRdb keeps only in-frame clones here, not all; method: immunoSEQ multiplex PCR. Of 32,000 or so clones in the sample, roughly 82% are singletons; the top ten hold around 4.3%. The sequenced sample was blood. The source of these receptors is a boy aged 5-17 years with severe ulcerative colitis.

The chain recombines TRBV6-1 with TRBJ2-1, with a weak D call TRBD2 (7 bases). Trimming cost V 1 base and J 7 bases, with 14 bases left between them. CDR1 is MNHNS and CDR2 is SASEGT in the germline V gene. The CDR3 has 15 residues. The CDR3 sequence is CASSEEGGAVNEQFF. The CDR3 nucleotides read TGTGCCAGCAGTGAAGAGGGGGGGGCCGTGAATGAGCAGTTCTTC.

The chain carries TRBV7-3 and TRBJ1-1; 8 nucleotides align to TRBD1. Per germline, CDR1 SGHTA and CDR2 FQGTGA. V lost 5 bases, J lost 4 bases, and 6 bases stayed unmatched. The CDR3 covers 14 residues. The CDR3 loop is CASSQGQGGTEAFF. CDR3 DNA sequence: TGTGCCAGCAGCCAAGGACAGGGAGGCACTGAAGCTTTCTTT.

The chain is built from TRBV4-2 and TRBJ1-2; no clear D gene. The CDR3 consists of 13 residues. Trimming removed 4 bases at V and 4 bases at J, with 10 bases between. Germline assignment: CDR1 LGHNA and CDR2 YNFKEQ. The CDR3 DNA reads as TGTGCCAGCAGCCCTATGACCGGCTATGGCTACACCTTC. It is translated as CASSPMTGYGYTF.

This clone has a single count. The chain couples TRBV7-6 to TRBJ2-1; TRBD1 matches 11 bases. The V and J ends lost 6 bases and 6 bases, in that order; junction bases with no gene match: 7. Looked up from germline, CDR1 is SGHVS and CDR2 is FNYEAQ. There are 15 residues in the CDR3. The CDR3 DNA reads TGTGCCAGCAGTCTCCGGGACAGGGGGGTCAATGAGCAGTTCTTC. It translates to CASSLRDRGVNEQFF.

The chain employs TRBV2 and TRBJ1-2; maybe TRBD1 (5 bases). V lost 7 bases and J lost 3, with 12 bases in between. The CDR3 has 13 amino acids. From germline, CDR1 is SNHLY and CDR2 FYNNEI. The CDR3 region is CASMGRPYYGYTF. CDR3 nucleotide sequence: TGTGCCAGCATGGGACGGCCGTACTATGGCTACACCTTC.

This chain joins TRBV25-1 and TRBJ2-2, with 7 bases fitting TRBD2. The junction had 3 bases not matched to a gene; V was cut back by 8 bases and J by 0 bases. Per germline, CDR1 MGHDK and CDR2 SYGVNS. The CDR3 extends over 14 amino acids. This chain's CDR3 is CASLGGTNTGELFF. DNA for the CDR3: TGTGCCAGCCTGGGGGGGACGAACACCGGGGAGCTGTTTTTT.

The gene calls are TRBV6-5 and TRBJ1-1; tentative D call: TRBD1 (6 bases). V was trimmed by 4 bases and J by 4 bases, leaving 16 bases between them. Per the germline V gene, CDR1 is MNHEY and CDR2 is SVGAGI. The CDR3 is 15 amino acids. The CDR3 reads CASSFKTGNPTEAFF. The CDR3 DNA reads as TGTGCCAGCAGTTTTAAAACAGGGAATCCCACTGAAGCTTTCTTT.

The V gene is TRBV7-3, the J gene TRBJ2-1; possible D gene TRBD2, 6 bases. CDR3 size: 14 residues. Trimming removed 5 bases at V and 8 bases at J, with 16 bases between. Germline CDR1 and CDR2: SGHTA and FQGTGA. The CDR3 DNA is TGTGCCAGCAGCCCTCTGGGCGGGGACGATGAGCAGTTCTTC. This translates into CASSPLGGDDEQFF.

This clone turned up a few times. The rearrangement uses TRBV5-6 and TRBJ1-1; the D is unclear. The CDR3 is 13 residues long. The V end was cut by 4 bases, the J end by 6 bases, with 13 bases between. The V gene's germline CDR1 is SGHDT and CDR2 YYEEEE. The CDR3 coding sequence is TGTGCCAGCAGCCGGTCCTTGGGGTCTGAAGCTTTCTTT. Its translation is CASSRSLGSEAFF.

The gene calls are TRBV6-5 and TRBJ1-1, with 7 positions matching TRBD1. V was pared by 6 bases and J by 8 bases, with 6 bases of the junction left unmatched. Germline CDR1 and CDR2: MNHEY and SVGAGI. The length of the CDR3 is 12 residues. CDR3 amino acids: CASRFRDREAFF. In DNA, the CDR3 is TGTGCCAGCAGATTCCGGGACAGAGAAGCTTTCTTT.

This rearrangement joins TRBV7-3 to TRBJ1-1, with 7 nucleotides matching TRBD1. The CDR3 is 13 residues long. The germline V gene has CDR1 SGHTA and CDR2 FQGTGA. V lost 5 bases to trimming and J lost 5 bases; unmatched junction nucleotides: 5. CDR3 coding DNA: TGTGCCAGCAGCCTCGACAGGGTTACTGAAGCTTTCTTT. It codes for CASSLDRVTEAFF.

The chain uses TRBV20-1 and TRBJ2-4, with D tentatively TRBD2 (5 bases). This CDR3 is built from 11 residues. With 6 bases removed from V and 4 bases from J, the gap between germline ends came to 7 bases. CDR1 is DFQATT and CDR2 is SNEGSKA in the germline V gene (reference sequence). The CDR3, as DNA: TGCAGTGCCCGGGGAAAAAACATTCAGTACTTC. Translating it yields CSARGKNIQYF.

This chain connects TRBV5-4 to TRBJ2-3, with a tentative D call TRBD1 (5 bases). The CDR3 has 14 amino acids. The germline CDR1 and CDR2 sequences are SGHNT and YYREEE (reference sequence). The V and J ends lost 6 bases and 9 bases respectively, with 20 bases between them. The CDR3 DNA is TGTGCCAGCAACAACGGCAGGACAACCGGGACGCAGTATTTT. It codes for CASNNGRTTGTQYF. The full variable domain, with the rest looked up from reference TRBV5-4 and TRBJ2-3, is ETGVTQSPTHLIKTRGQQVTLRCSSQSGHNTVSWYQQALGQGPQFIFQYYREEENGRGNFPPRFSGLQFPNYSSELNVNALELDDSALYLCASNNGRTTGTQYFGPGTRLTVL.

The rearrangement joins TRBV21-1 to TRBJ2-5. TRBV21-1 is a documented pseudogene. The CDR3 consists of 15 residues. CDR3 sequence: CASSCNRGRQETQYF. DNA of the CDR3: TGTGCCAGCAGCTGTAACCGGGGCAGGCAGGAGACCCAGTACTTC.

The chain carries TRBV27 and TRBJ1-2; 8 nucleotides line up with TRBD1. Germline-derived CDR1 and CDR2 are MNHEY and SMNVEV (reference sequence). The CDR3 loop spans 15 amino acids. With 4 bases clipped from V and 2 bases from J, the junction kept 6 bases outside the gene matches. The CDR3 DNA reads TGTGCCAGCAGTTCTCCGGGACAGGCGAACTATGGCTACACCTTC. Translating it yields CASSSPGQANYGYTF.

The chain carries TRBV6-1 and TRBJ1-5; D remains ambiguous. The CDR3 has 14 amino acids. Trimming took off 2 bases at V and 0 bases at J, with 5 bases between the two ends. Germline V gene lookup returns CDR1 MNHNS and CDR2 SASEGT. This chain's CDR3 is CASSELYSNQPQHF. Here the CDR3 DNA reads TGTGCCAGCAGTGAACTGTATAGCAATCAGCCCCAGCATTTT.

The chain carries TRBV2 and TRBJ2-3; either TRBD1 or TRBD2 may supply D (5 bases each). The ends were cut back, 11 bases at V and 0 bases at J, with 15 bases in the middle. The CDR3 runs to 14 residues. From germline, CDR1 is SNHLY and CDR2 FYNNEI. CDR3 in amino acids: CAGNPGPSTDTQYF. The CDR3 DNA is TGTGCCGGAAATCCGGGACCAAGCACAGATACGCAGTATTTT. The full variable domain, in which reference TRBV2 and TRBJ2-3 provide the parts outside the CDR3, is EPEVTQTPSHQVTQMGQEVILRCVPISNHLYFYWYRQILGQKVEFLVSFYNNEISEKSEIFDDQFSVERPDGSNFTLKIRSTKLEDSAMYFCAGNPGPSTDTQYFGPGTRLTVL.

This clone was found once. This chain links TRBV7-6 with TRBJ2-1; D gene unclear. The CDR3 extends over 13 amino acids. The germline V and J ends were trimmed by 2 bases and 6 bases, with 8 bases remaining between them. Germline V gene lookup returns CDR1 SGHVS and CDR2 FNYEAQ. CDR3 amino acids: CASSLLDSNEQFF. DNA for the CDR3: TGTGCCAGCAGCTTATTAGATTCCAATGAGCAGTTCTTC. Combining the CDR3 with reference TRBV7-6 and TRBJ2-1 gives the whole variable domain GAGVSQSPRYKVTKRGQDVALRCDPISGHVSLYWYRQALGQGPEFLTYFNYEAQQDKSGLPNDRFSAERPEGSISTLTIQRTEQRDSAMYRCASSLLDSNEQFFGPGTRLTVL.